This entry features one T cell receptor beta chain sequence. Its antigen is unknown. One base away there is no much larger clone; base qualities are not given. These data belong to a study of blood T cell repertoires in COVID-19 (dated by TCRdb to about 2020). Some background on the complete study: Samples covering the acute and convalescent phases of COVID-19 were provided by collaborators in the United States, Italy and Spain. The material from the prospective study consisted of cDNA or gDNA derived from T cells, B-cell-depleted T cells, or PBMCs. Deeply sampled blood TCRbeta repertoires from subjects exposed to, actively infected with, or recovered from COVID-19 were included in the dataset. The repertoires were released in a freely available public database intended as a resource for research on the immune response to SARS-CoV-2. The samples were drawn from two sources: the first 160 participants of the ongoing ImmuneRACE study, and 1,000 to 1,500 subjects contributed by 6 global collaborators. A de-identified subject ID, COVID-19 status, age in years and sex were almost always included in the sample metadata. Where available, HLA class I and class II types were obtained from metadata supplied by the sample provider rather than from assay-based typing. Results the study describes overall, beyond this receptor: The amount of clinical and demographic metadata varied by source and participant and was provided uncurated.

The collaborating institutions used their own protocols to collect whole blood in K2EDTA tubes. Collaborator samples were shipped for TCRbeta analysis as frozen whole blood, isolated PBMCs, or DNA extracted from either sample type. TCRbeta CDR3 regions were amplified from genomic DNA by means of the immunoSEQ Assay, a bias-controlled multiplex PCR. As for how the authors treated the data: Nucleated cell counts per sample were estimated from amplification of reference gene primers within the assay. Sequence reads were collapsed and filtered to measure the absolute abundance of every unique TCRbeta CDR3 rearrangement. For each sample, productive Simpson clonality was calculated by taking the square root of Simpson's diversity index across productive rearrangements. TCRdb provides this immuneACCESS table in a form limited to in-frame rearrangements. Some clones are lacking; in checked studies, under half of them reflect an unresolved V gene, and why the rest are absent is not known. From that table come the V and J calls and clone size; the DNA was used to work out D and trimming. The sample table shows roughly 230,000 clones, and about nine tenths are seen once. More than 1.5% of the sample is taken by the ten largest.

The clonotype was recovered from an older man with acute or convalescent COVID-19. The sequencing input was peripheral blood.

The nucleotides read TGTGCCAGCAGCCAAGATGCGCTGTGGGGAATAGGGGGTACTGAAGCTTTCTTT. Protein translation: CASSQDALWGIGGTEAFF. Here the chain combines TRBV3-1 (or the pseudogene TRBV3-2) and TRBJ1-1; D gene: possibly TRBD1, on 6 matching bases. The germline V gene (reference sequence) yields LGHDT for CDR1 and YNNKEL for CDR2. Its CDR3 holds 18 amino acids, cysteine through phenylalanine. Of all the DNA, just the CDR3 is kept, 54 bases in frame from base 1. V sheds 0 bases and J sheds 5 bases, leaving 22 bases between their ends.